This T cell receptor (beta chain) was identified during a study of CD8+CD57+ T cells in acquired aplastic anemia. In the study overall: Mean DNA quantity obtained from sorted CD4+ and CD8+ cells was 3 to 3.5 ug. Study-level findings and limits: Between the patient and control groups, CD8+ Simpson's diversity did not differ significantly. The same twenty-nine CD8+ CDR3 sequences occurred in patients and in controls.

This clonotype came up many times. The target antigen is unknown. The study profiled TCR beta VDJ and CDR3 using genomic DNA as template. TCRdb fed the reads into MiXCR, producing one record per CDR3 protein. Of 300,000 or so distinct CDR3 sequences listed, 55% to 60% are singletons. CDR3 length equals 17 residues. Germline CDR1 and CDR2: LGHNA and YSLEER. After removal of 2 bases from V and 5 bases from J, the junction contained 8 bases not matched to a gene. The TCR originated in a human donor with severe aplastic anemia or a healthy control (not recorded which). The chain joins TRBV4-3 to TRBJ1-6; TRBD1 aligns across 8 bases. Material: sorted CD4+, CD8+, or CD8+CD57+ T cells (not recorded which) from PBMCs. The CDR3 sequence is CASSQQTGDLNNSPLHF. In DNA, the CDR3 is TGCGCCAGCAGCCAACAGACAGGGGATTTGAATAATTCACCCCTCCACTTT.